A single T cell receptor beta chain is shown here with its context. The antigen remains undetermined. These data are taken from a study of T cells in localized non-small cell lung cancer. Study-wide findings and caveats: Maximal T cell clonality occurred in uninvolved adjacent lung, with tumor ranking below it.

Germline values: CDR1 SNHLY, CDR2 FYNNEI. J gave up 3 bases and V 6 bases, and 11 bases lay outside the gene matches. There are 17 residues in the CDR3. Assay used: immunoSEQ multiplex PCR; TCRdb lists only in-frame clones, some missing. Of about 70,000 clones listed, 70% to 85% are singletons. The TCR comes from a female donor older than 55 with stage I lung adenocarcinoma. The rearrangement links TRBV2 to TRBJ2-1, with 10 bases identical to TRBD1. Sequenced material: peripheral blood, taken before any cancer treatment. The CDR3 coding sequence is TGTGCCAGCAGAATCTTGGACAGGGGGGTTGACTACAATGAGCAGTTCTTC. Protein: CASRILDRGVDYNEQFF.